These 29 T cell receptor beta chains share one sample of origin, sequenced in a study of OX40 agonist ivuxolimab in advanced cancers. TCRdb's copy holds only in-frame clones and misses some; the assay was immunoSEQ multiplex PCR. The table lists about 94,000 clones, around 90% of them singletons. This specimen was CD4+ or CD8+ T cells sorted from blood, taken in a trial of the OX40 agonist ivuxolimab. The origin of the receptors is an adult with an advanced solid tumor such as melanoma, head and neck, liver or kidney cancer.

The gene calls are TRBV30 and TRBJ2-4; D gene unclear. Trimming removed 0 bases from V and 1 base from J, with 7 bases in between. This CDR3 is built from 14 residues. The germline V gene has CDR1 GTSNPN and CDR2 SVGIG (reference sequence). For the CDR3, the DNA is TGTGCCTGGAGTGTAATGAGGGCCAAAAACATTCAGTACTTC. Its translation is CAWSVMRAKNIQYF.

This chain connects TRBV14 to TRBJ2-5; D may be TRBD2 (5 bases). CDR1 is SGHDN, CDR2 FVKESK, per germline. Trimming stripped 3 bases from V and 7 bases from J, with 18 bases between. CDR3 length: 15 amino acids. This CDR3 is CASSHPVTGAGTQYF. Here the CDR3 DNA reads TGTGCCAGCAGCCATCCTGTGACGGGTGCGGGGACCCAGTACTTC. Full variable domain (outside the CDR3, taken from reference TRBV14 and TRBJ2-5): EAGVTQFPSHSVIEKGQTVTLRCDPISGHDNLYWYRRVMGKEIKFLLHFVKESKQDESGMPNNRFLAERTGGTYSTLKVQPAELEDSGVYFCASSHPVTGAGTQYFGPGTRLLVL.

The chain is built from TRBV5-6 and TRBJ2-3; no clear D. This CDR3 region has 15 residues. Germline loops: CDR1 SGHDT, CDR2 YYEEEE. Trimming left V 4 bases short and J 2 bases short, with 14 bases between. The CDR3 DNA is TGTGCCAGCAGCCGTGACACAGCCCCCACAGATACGCAGTATTTT. It yields the protein CASSRDTAPTDTQYF.

This chain links TRBV10-3 with TRBJ2-6, with D uncertain. Trimming took 2 bases from V and 0 from J, leaving 8 bases between them. Germline V gene lookup returns CDR1 ENHRY and CDR2 SYGVKD. This CDR3 is built from 16 residues. The CDR3 DNA is TGTGCCATCAGTGAGGAGCAGGTCTCTGGGGCCAACGTCCTGACTTTC. Translated: CAISEEQVSGANVLTF.

The gene calls are TRBV27 and TRBJ2-6; D is unclear. The CDR3 length is 17 residues. V was cut by 3 bases and J by 0 bases, with 12 bases left in between. Looked up from germline, CDR1 is MNHEY and CDR2 is SMNVEV (reference sequence). CDR3 coding DNA: TGTGCCAGCAGTTTTTCCCTCAGACTCTCTGGGGCCAACGTCCTGACTTTC. Translated, it gives CASSFSLRLSGANVLTF.

V and J are TRBV6-5 and TRBJ1-2; D remains unclear. Per germline, CDR1 MNHEY and CDR2 SVGAGI. The CDR3 consists of 12 residues. Trimming shortened V by 2 bases and J by 2 bases, and 3 bases separated the two germline ends. The CDR3 DNA reads TGTGCCAGCAGTTACGACAACTATGGCTACACCTTC. Encoded protein: CASSYDNYGYTF.

The rearrangement uses TRBV19 and TRBJ2-7; 7 bases are a match to TRBD1. The germline gives CDR1 LNHDA, CDR2 SQIVND (reference sequence). J lost 1 base, V lost 5 bases, and 11 bases had no gene match. The CDR3 is 16 residues long. Here the CDR3 DNA reads TGTGCCAGTAGTCCCGGGACAGTTAGTAATTCCTACGAGCAGTACTTC. This sequence encodes CASSPGTVSNSYEQYF.

The chain carries TRBV21-1 and TRBJ1-3. TRBV21-1 is reported as a pseudogene. The CDR3 length is 15 residues. The CDR3 region is CASSKDRGRGNTIYF. CDR3 DNA: TGTGCCAGCAGCAAAGATAGGGGGAGGGGAAACACCATATATTTT.

This sequence joins TRBV7-9 and TRBJ1-5; 9 bases map to TRBD1. CDR1 SEHNR and CDR2 FQNEAQ come from the germline V gene (reference sequence). This CDR3 has 17 amino acids. The ends lost 3 bases at V and 2 bases at J; junction bases unmatched: 8. CDR3 sequence (DNA): TGTGCCAGCAGCTTCGGGACAGGGCGCTCGGGCAATCAGCCCCAGCATTTT. Translation: CASSFGTGRSGNQPQHF.

This clone was recorded only once. This chain links TRBV5-1 with TRBJ2-7; 7 positions agree with TRBD1. V lost 0 bases to trimming and J lost 7 bases; unmatched junction nucleotides: 4. The CDR3 extends over 13 amino acids. Per germline, CDR1 SGHRS and CDR2 YFSETQ. The CDR3 reads CASSLATGREQYF. CDR3 sequence (DNA): TGCGCCAGCAGCTTGGCGACAGGGCGTGAGCAGTACTTC.

This clone appeared once. DNA of the CDR3: TGTGCCAGCAGCGTGGGACCCTCCGGGGCGGGGAATGAGCAGTTCTTC. As protein: CASSVGPSGAGNEQFF. The chain links TRBV5-4 to TRBJ2-1, with D possibly matching TRBD2 (6 bases). Trimming stripped 4 bases from V and 7 bases from J, with 21 bases between. Germline V CDR1 and CDR2: SGHNT, YYREEE (reference sequence). There are 16 residues in the CDR3.

The chain joins TRBV5-1 to TRBJ2-2; D tentatively fits TRBD1 or TRBD2 (5 bases each). V lost 4 bases to trimming and J lost 4 bases, with 11 bases between them. The CDR3 has 14 amino acids. Germline V gene lookup returns CDR1 SGHRS and CDR2 YFSETQ. CDR3 in DNA: TGCGCCAGCAGCGGTCAGGGACCCACCGGGGAGCTGTTTTTT. It encodes CASSGQGPTGELFF.

The CDR3 reads CASSVGTSGGAWEQFF. In DNA form, the CDR3 reads TGTGCCAGCAGCGTAGGGACTAGCGGGGGGGCTTGGGAGCAGTTCTTC. The chain is built from TRBV11-2 and TRBJ2-1; 16 bases are shared with TRBD2. The CDR3 is 16 residues long. Germline V gene data show CDR1 as SGHAT and CDR2 as FQNNGV. The ends lost 5 bases at V and 10 bases at J; junction bases unmatched: 8.

The rearrangement links TRBV4-2 to TRBJ1-6; D is unclear. The CDR3 is made up of 16 amino acids. The germline gives CDR1 LGHNA, CDR2 YNFKEQ. The ends were cut back, 1 base at V and 3 bases at J, with 10 bases in the middle. The CDR3 protein is CASSQGRLDYNSPLHF. In DNA, the CDR3 is TGTGCCAGCAGCCAAGGGCGCCTGGACTATAATTCACCCCTCCACTTT.

The J gene is TRBJ2-7, the V gene TRBV5-4, with 8 bases lining up with TRBD2. CDR3 size: 16 residues. Germline loops: CDR1 SGHNT, CDR2 YYREEE (reference sequence). Unmatched junction bases numbered 9, after V lost 4 bases and J lost 0 bases. CDR3 region: CASSTDGGLGSYEQYF. CDR3 DNA: TGTGCCAGCAGCACGGATGGGGGACTAGGCTCCTACGAGCAGTACTTC.

The chain recombines TRBV7-2 with TRBJ2-1; the D call may be TRBD1 or TRBD2 (6 bases each). V was pared by 5 bases and J by 10 bases, with 18 bases between. Germline CDR1 and CDR2: SGHTA and FQGNSA. The CDR3 sequence is 14 residues long. CDR3 sequence reads: CASSPRRGAWEQFF. The CDR3 DNA reads TGTGCCAGCAGCCCTAGGAGGGGGGCGTGGGAGCAGTTCTTC.

There are a few counts of this clone. The rearrangement links TRBV5-4 to TRBJ2-7; no reliable D call. Trimming stripped 2 bases from V and 5 bases from J, with 11 bases between. The CDR3 spans 13 residues. Germline V lookup: CDR1 SGHNT, CDR2 YYREEE (reference sequence). CDR3 bases: TGTGCCAGCAGCTTTAGTAGGGAACACGAGCAGTACTTC. Residues: CASSFSREHEQYF.

This rearrangement joins TRBV5-8 to TRBJ1-5; TRBD1 matches at 7 bases. V shed 5 bases, J shed 4 bases, and the junction held 18 bases outside the gene matches. Looked up from germline, CDR1 is SGHTS and CDR2 is YDEGEE. The CDR3 covers 18 residues. The CDR3: CASSRPRDRVSHNQPQHF. CDR3 DNA: TGTGCCAGCAGTCGACCCAGGGACAGAGTCTCTCATAATCAGCCCCAGCATTTT.

CDR3 in amino acids: CSATPDRAYRAEAFF. The CDR3 coding sequence is TGCAGCGCCACCCCGGACAGGGCTTATAGGGCTGAAGCTTTCTTT. This chain joins TRBV29-1 and TRBJ1-1; 8 nucleotides line up with TRBD1. The CDR3 is made up of 15 amino acids. Trimming cost V 7 bases and J 6 bases; bases outside gene matches: 16. The germline CDR1 and CDR2 sequences are SQVTM and ANQGSEA. The full variable domain, completed using reference TRBV29-1 and TRBJ1-1, is SAVISQKPSRDICQRGTSLTIQCQVDSQVTMMFWYRQQPGQSLTLIATANQGSEATYESGFVIDKFPISRPNLTFSTLTVSNMSPEDSSIYLCSATPDRAYRAEAFFGQGTRLTVV.

As regards this clone: Other nucleotide sequences in the sample specify the same CDR3. The rearrangement joins TRBV18 to TRBJ1-1; D is possibly TRBD1 (6 bases). The CDR3 length is 13 residues. Between the trimmed V and J ends, which lost 6 bases and 1 base, there was a span of 9 bases. Germline V gives CDR1 KGHSH, CDR2 LQKENI. This chain's CDR3 is CASSQGQNTEAFF. The CDR3 bases are TGTGCCAGCTCCCAGGGGCAGAACACTGAAGCTTTCTTT. Based on the CDR3 plus reference TRBV18 and TRBJ1-1, the full variable domain is NAGVMQNPRHLVRRRGQEARLRCSPMKGHSHVYWYRQLPEEGLKFMVYLQKENIIDESGMPKERFSAEFPKEGPSILRIQQVVRGDSAAYFCASSQGQNTEAFFGQGTRLTVV.

This rearrangement joins TRBV11-3 to TRBJ1-1; tentatively, D is TRBD1 (6 bases). There are 13 residues in the CDR3. Trimming left V 3 bases short and J 3 bases short, with 8 bases between. CDR1 is SGHNT and CDR2 is YENEEA in the germline V gene. The CDR3 is CASSLSGDTEAFF. For the CDR3, the DNA is TGTGCCAGCAGCTTGTCAGGGGACACTGAAGCTTTCTTT.

The J gene is TRBJ2-5, the V gene TRBV2; the match to TRBD1 covers 8 bases. V lost 8 bases to trimming and J lost 5 bases; unmatched junction nucleotides: 10. Germline V gene sequence: CDR1 SNHLY, CDR2 FYNNEI. This CDR3 spans 14 amino acids. The CDR3 here is CASYANQGAETQYF. The DNA of the CDR3 is TGTGCCAGCTACGCTAACCAGGGGGCTGAGACCCAGTACTTC.

The chain carries TRBV28 and TRBJ1-1; D ambiguous. V was trimmed by 5 bases and J by 1 base, leaving 11 bases between them. The CDR3 runs 14 residues. Germline CDR1 reads MDHEN; CDR2 reads SYDVKM. The CDR3 nucleotides are TGTGCCAGCAGTACTAGACACCCGAACACTGAAGCTTTCTTT. Protein product: CASSTRHPNTEAFF.

This chain connects TRBV19 to TRBJ2-3; the D is unclear. The CDR3 sequence is 13 residues long. Germline V gene sequence: CDR1 LNHDA, CDR2 SQIVND (reference sequence). V lost 1 base and J lost 6, with 8 bases in between. This chain's CDR3 is CASSIVREDTQYF. Here the CDR3 DNA reads TGTGCCAGTAGTATAGTACGTGAGGATACGCAGTATTTT.

The gene calls are TRBV5-1 and TRBJ1-2, with D unresolved. Deletions cut 4 bases from V and 6 bases from J, with 10 bases between. The V gene's germline CDR1 is SGHRS and CDR2 YFSETQ. The CDR3 has 12 residues. The CDR3 reads CASSLNRDGYTF. In nucleotides, the CDR3 is TGCGCCAGCAGCCTAAACAGAGATGGCTACACCTTC. Variable domain in full (rest from reference TRBV5-1 and TRBJ1-2): KAGVTQTPRYLIKTRGQQVTLSCSPISGHRSVSWYQQTPGQGLQFLFEYFSETQRNKGNFPGRFSGRQFSNSRSEMNVSTLELGDSALYLCASSLNRDGYTFGSGTRLTVV.

The chain recombines TRBV5-8 with TRBJ2-1; 10 bases agree with TRBD2. CDR3 length equals 13 residues. V was clipped by 4 bases and J by 10 bases; unmatched bases: 5. Per germline, CDR1 SGHTS and CDR2 YDEGEE. The chain's CDR3 is CASSERGGLEQFF. As DNA, the CDR3 is TGTGCCAGCAGCGAGCGGGGGGGATTGGAGCAGTTCTTC.

The chain uses TRBV27 and TRBJ2-3; D gene ambiguous. From germline, CDR1 is MNHEY and CDR2 SMNVEV (reference sequence). CDR3 size: 15 residues. The V and J ends lost 2 bases and 4 bases respectively, with 13 bases between them. CDR3 bases: TGTGCCAGCAGTTTAACCGCAGCGACCCCAGATACGCAGTATTTT. Amino acid sequence: CASSLTAATPDTQYF.

This rearrangement joins TRBV2 to TRBJ1-2; D gene uncertain. The length of the CDR3 is 12 residues. Germline lookup yields CDR1 SNHLY and CDR2 FYNNEI. Trimming took off 5 bases at V and 0 bases at J, with 4 bases between the two ends. The CDR3 is CASSPANYGYTF. The CDR3 nucleotides are TGTGCCAGCAGTCCCGCTAACTATGGCTACACCTTC.

The gene calls are TRBV7-5 and TRBJ2-7; no check of the table's D call, TRBD1, against the DNA was made. TRBV7-5 is a pseudogene segment. The CDR3 covers 15 residues. The CDR3 loop is CASSLAAGGTYEQYF. The CDR3 DNA reads as TGTGCCAGCAGCTTGGCGGCAGGGGGAACCTACGAGCAGTACTTC.